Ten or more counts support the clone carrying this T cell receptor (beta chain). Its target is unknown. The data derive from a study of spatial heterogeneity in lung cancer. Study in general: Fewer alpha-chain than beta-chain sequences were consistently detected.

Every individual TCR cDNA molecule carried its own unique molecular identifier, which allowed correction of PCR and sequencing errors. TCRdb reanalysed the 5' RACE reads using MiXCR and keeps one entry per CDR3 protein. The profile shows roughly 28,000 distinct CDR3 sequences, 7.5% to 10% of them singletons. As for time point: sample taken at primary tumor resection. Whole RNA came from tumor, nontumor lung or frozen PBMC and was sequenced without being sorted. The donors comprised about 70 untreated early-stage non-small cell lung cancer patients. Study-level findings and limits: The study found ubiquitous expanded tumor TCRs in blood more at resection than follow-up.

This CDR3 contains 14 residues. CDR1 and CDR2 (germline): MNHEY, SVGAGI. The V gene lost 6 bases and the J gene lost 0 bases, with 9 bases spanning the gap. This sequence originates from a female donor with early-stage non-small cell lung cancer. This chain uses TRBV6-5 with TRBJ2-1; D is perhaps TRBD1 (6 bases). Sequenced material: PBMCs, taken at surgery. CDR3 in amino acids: CASRRDTSYNEQFF. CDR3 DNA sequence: TGTGCCAGCAGAAGGGACACCTCCTACAATGAGCAGTTCTTC.